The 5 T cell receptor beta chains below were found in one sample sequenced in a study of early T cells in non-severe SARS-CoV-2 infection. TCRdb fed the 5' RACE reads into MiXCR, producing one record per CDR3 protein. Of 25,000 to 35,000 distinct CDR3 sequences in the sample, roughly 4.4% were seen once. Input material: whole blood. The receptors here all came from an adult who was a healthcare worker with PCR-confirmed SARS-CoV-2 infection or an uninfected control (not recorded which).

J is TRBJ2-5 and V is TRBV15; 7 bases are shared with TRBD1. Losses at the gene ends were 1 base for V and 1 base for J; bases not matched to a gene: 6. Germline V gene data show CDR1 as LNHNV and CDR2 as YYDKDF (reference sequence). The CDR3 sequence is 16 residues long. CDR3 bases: TGTGCCACCAGCAGAGCAGGGGGACAGATCCAAGAGACCCAGTACTTC. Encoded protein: CATSRAGGQIQETQYF.

CDR3 coding DNA: TGTGCCAGCAGCTTATTATATACGACTAACTACGAGCAGTACTTC. Amino acid sequence: CASSLLYTTNYEQYF. This rearrangement joins TRBV7-2 to TRBJ2-7; D perhaps matches TRBD2 (5 bases). Trimming shortened V by 2 bases and J by 3 bases, and 14 bases separated the two germline ends. The CDR3 is made up of 15 amino acids. Germline assignment: CDR1 SGHTA and CDR2 FQGNSA.

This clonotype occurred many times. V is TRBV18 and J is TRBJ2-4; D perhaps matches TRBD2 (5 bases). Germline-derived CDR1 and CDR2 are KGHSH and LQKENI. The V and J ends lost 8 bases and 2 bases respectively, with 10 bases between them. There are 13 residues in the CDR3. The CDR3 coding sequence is TGTGCCAGCACATGGAGGACCAAAAACATTCAGTACTTC. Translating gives CASTWRTKNIQYF. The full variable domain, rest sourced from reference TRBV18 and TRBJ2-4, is NAGVMQNPRHLVRRRGQEARLRCSPMKGHSHVYWYRQLPEEGLKFMVYLQKENIIDESGMPKERFSAEFPKEGPSILRIQQVVRGDSAAYFCASTWRTKNIQYFGAGTRLSVL.

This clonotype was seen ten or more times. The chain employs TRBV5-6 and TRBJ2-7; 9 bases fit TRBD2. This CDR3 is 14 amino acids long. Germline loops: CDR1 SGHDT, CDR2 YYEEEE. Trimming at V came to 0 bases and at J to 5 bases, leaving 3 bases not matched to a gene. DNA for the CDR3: TGTGCCAGCAGCTTGGAATTAGCGGGAGACGAGCAGTACGTC. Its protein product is CASSLELAGDEQYV.

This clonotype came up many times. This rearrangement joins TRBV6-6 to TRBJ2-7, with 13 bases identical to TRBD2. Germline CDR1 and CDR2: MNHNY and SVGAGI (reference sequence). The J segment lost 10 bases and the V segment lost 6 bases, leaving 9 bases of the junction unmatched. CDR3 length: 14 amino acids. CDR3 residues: CASSTGTSGTPQYV. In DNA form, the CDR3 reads TGTGCCAGCAGCACCGGGACTAGCGGGACTCCACAGTACGTC.